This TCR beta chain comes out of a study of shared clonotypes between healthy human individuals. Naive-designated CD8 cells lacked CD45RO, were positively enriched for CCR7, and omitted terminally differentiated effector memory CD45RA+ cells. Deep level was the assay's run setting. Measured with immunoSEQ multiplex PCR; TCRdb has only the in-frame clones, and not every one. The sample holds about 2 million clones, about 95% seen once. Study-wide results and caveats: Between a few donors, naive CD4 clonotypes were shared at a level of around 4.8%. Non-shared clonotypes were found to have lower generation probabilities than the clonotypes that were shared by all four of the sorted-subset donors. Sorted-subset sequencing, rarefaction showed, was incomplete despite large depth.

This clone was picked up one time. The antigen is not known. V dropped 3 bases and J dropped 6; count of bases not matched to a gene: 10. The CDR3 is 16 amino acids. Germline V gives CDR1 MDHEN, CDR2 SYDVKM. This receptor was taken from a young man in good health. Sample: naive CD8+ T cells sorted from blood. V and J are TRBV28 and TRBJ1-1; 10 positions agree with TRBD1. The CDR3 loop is CASSFRYGTGVPEAFF. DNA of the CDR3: TGTGCCAGCAGTTTCAGGTACGGGACAGGGGTTCCTGAAGCTTTCTTT. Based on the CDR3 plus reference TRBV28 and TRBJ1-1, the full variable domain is DVKVTQSSRYLVKRTGEKVFLECVQDMDHENMFWYRQDPGLGLRLIYFSYDVKMKEKGDIPEGYSVSREKKERFSLILESASTNQTSMYLCASSFRYGTGVPEAFFGQGTRLTVV.